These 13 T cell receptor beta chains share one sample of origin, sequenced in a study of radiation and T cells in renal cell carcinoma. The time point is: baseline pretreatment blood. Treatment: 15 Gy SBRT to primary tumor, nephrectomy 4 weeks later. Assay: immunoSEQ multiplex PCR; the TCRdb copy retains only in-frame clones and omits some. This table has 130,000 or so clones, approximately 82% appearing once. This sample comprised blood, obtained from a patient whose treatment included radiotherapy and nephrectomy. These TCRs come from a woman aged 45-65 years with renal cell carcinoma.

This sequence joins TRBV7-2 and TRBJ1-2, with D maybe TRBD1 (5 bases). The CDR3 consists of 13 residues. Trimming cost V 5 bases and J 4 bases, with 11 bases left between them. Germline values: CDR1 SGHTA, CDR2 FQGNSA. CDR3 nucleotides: TGTGCCAGCAGCCCGGGACTGTCCTATGGCTACACCTTC. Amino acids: CASSPGLSYGYTF.

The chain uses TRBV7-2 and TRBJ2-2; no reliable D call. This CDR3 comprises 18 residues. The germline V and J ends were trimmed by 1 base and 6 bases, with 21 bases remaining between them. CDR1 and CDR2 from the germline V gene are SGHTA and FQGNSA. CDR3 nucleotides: TGTGCCAGCAGCTTAGTACTAAGGGCCCCCGACAACCCCGGGGAGCTGTTTTTT. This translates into CASSLVLRAPDNPGELFF.

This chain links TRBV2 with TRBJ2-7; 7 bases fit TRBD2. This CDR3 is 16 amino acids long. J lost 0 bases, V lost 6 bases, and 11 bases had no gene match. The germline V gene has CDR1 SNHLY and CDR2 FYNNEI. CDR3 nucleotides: TGTGCCAGCAGCCGGGGAGGGATACTAATCTCCTACGAGCAGTACTTC. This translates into CASSRGGILISYEQYF.

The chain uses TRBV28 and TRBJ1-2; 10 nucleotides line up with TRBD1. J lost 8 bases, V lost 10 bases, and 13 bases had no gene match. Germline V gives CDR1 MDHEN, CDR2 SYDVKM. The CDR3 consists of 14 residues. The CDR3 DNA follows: TGTGCCATTAGACCCGGGACAGGGGTTCGCGGCTACACCTTC. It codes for CAIRPGTGVRGYTF.

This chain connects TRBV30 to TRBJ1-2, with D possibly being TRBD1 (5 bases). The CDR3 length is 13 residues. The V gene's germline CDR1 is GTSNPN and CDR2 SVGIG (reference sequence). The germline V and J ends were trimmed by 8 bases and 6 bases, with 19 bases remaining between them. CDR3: CALEDVGEDGYTF. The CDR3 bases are TGTGCCCTGGAGGATGTAGGGGAAGATGGCTACACCTTC. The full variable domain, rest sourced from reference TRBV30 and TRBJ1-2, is SQTIHQWPATLVQPVGSPLSLECTVEGTSNPNLYWYRQAAGRGLQLLFYSVGIGQISSEVPQNLSASRPQDRQFILSSKKLLLSDSGFYLCALEDVGEDGYTFGSGTRLTVV.

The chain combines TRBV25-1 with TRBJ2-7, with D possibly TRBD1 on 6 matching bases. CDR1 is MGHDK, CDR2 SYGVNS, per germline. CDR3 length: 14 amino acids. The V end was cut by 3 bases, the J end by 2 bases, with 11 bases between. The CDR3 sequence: CASSDRTATYEQYF. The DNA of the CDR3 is TGTGCCAGCAGTGACCGGACAGCTACCTACGAGCAGTACTTC.

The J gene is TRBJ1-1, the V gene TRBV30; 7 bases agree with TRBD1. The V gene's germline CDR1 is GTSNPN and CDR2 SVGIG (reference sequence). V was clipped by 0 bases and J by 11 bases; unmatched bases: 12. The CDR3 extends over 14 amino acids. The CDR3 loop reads CAWSVLRTGGKAFF. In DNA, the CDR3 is TGTGCCTGGAGTGTACTCCGGACAGGTGGTAAGGCTTTCTTT. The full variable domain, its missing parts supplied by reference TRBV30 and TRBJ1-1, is SQTIHQWPATLVQPVGSPLSLECTVEGTSNPNLYWYRQAAGRGLQLLFYSVGIGQISSEVPQNLSASRPQDRQFILSSKKLLLSDSGFYLCAWSVLRTGGKAFFGQGTRLTVV.

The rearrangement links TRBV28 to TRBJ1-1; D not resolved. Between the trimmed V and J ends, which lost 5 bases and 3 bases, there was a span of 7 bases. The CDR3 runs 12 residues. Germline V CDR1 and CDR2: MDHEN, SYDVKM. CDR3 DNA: TGTGCCAGCAGTCCCCTCGACACTGAAGCTTTCTTT. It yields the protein CASSPLDTEAFF.

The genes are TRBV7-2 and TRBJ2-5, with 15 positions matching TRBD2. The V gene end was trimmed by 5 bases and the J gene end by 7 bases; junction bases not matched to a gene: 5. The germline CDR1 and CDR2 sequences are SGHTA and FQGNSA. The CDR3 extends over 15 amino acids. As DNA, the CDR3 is TGTGCCAGCAGCCCGGGACTAGCGGGGGGTGGGACCCAGTACTTC. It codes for CASSPGLAGGGTQYF.

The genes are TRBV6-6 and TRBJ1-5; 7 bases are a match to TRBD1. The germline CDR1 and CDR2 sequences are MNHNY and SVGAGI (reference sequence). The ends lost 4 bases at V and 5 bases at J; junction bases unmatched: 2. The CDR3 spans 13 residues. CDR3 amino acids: CASSSTGDQPQHF. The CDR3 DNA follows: TGTGCCAGCAGTTCCACAGGGGATCAGCCCCAGCATTTT.

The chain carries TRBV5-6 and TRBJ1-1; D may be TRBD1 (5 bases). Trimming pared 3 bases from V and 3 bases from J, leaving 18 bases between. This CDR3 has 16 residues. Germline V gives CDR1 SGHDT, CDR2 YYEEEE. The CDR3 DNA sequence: TGTGCCAGCAGCTCTGGGGGTGTGGCTGGGGACACTGAAGCTTTCTTT. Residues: CASSSGGVAGDTEAFF. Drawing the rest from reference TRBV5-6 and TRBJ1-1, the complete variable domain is DAGVTQSPTHLIKTRGQQVTLRCSPKSGHDTVSWYQQALGQGPQFIFQYYEEEERQRGNFPDRFSGHQFPNYSSELNVNALLLGDSALYLCASSSGGVAGDTEAFFGQGTRLTVV.

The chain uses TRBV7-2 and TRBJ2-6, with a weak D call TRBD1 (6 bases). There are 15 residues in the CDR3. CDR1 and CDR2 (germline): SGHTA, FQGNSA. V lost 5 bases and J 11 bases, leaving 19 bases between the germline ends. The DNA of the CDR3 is TGTGCCAGCAGCCCCATGGGGGACAAGGTAGACGTCCTGACTTTC. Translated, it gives CASSPMGDKVDVLTF.

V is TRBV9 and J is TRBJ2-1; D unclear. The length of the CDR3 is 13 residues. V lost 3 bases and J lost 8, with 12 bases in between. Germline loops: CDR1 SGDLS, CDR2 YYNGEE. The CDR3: CASSGQRSHEQFF. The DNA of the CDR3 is TGTGCCAGCAGCGGGCAGAGGTCCCATGAGCAGTTCTTC.